The T cell receptor beta chain described here comes from a study of T-cell memory formation after mild COVID-19. V shed 6 bases, J shed 7 bases, and the junction held 15 bases outside the gene matches. The CDR3 spans 16 residues. Germline CDR1 is MNHNS and CDR2 is SASEGT. This clonotype was seen only a few times. TCRdb independently ran MiXCR on the 5' RACE reads; one entry per CDR3 protein. Of about 560,000 distinct CDR3 sequences in the sample, 20% to 25% were seen once. The chain combines TRBV6-1 with TRBJ1-2, with 9 positions matching TRBD1. The sample consisted of PBMCs or a T cell subset sorted from them (not recorded which). This TCR was recovered from an adult woman who had mild COVID-19 (a few samples of this study predate the infection). Cell type and time point are not known. The CDR3: CASRSGQGKGGSGYTF. In DNA, the CDR3 is TGTGCCAGCAGATCCGGACAGGGGAAGGGTGGCAGTGGCTACACCTTC.